The T cell receptor (beta chain) described here comes from a study of T-cell memory formation after mild COVID-19. General study points: SARS-CoV-2 specificity of second-wave clones peaking day 37 was unconfirmed. The study detected some responding clones in pre-infection memory, suggesting cross-reactive memory joined.

V lost 2 bases to trimming and J lost 4 bases, with 15 bases between them. Germline CDR1 and CDR2: SGHNT and YYREEE (reference sequence). The CDR3 spans 15 residues. After 5'RACE with constant-segment primers, TCR alpha and TCR beta cDNA libraries carrying sample barcodes and UMIs were obtained. MiXCR, run by TCRdb on the 5' RACE reads, gives a single entry per CDR3 protein. The table lists 350,000 to 450,000 distinct CDR3 sequences, approximately 24% of them singletons. With respect to this clonotype: Its antigen remains unidentified.

The sequencing input was PBMCs or a T cell subset sorted from them (not recorded which). The V gene is TRBV5-4, the J gene TRBJ1-1, with a possible D match to TRBD1 (6 bases). The receptor's source is an adult woman who had mild COVID-19 (a few samples of this study predate the infection). Cell type and time point are not known. Written as DNA, the CDR3 is TGTGCCAGCAGCTTACGGGGGCGCGGGATCACTGAAGCTTTCTTT. Amino acids: CASSLRGRGITEAFF.